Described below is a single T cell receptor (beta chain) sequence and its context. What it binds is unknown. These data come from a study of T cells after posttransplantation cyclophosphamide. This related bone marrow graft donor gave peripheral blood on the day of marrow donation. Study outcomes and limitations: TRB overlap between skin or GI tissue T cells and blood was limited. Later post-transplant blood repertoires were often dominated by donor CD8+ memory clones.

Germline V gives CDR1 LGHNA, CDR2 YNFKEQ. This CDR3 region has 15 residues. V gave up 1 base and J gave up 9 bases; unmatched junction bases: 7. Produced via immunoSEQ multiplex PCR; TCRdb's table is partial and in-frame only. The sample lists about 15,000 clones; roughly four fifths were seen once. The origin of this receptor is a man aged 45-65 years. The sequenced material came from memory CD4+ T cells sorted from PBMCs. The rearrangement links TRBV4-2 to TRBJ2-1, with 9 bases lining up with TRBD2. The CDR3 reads CASSQVGLAGPEQFF. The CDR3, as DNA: TGTGCCAGCAGCCAAGTGGGGCTAGCGGGACCTGAGCAGTTCTTC.